The source of this TCR beta chain is a study of beta chain features in type 1 diabetes. Study summary: Over all samples combined, 107,917,701 sorted cells were examined.

Study-wide points: All four CD4+ subsets of Type 1 diabetes patients contained TCRB CDR3s that were moderately but significantly shorter.

Isolated RNA was reverse transcribed in full, so expressed TCRB transcripts were sequenced. Measured with immunoSEQ multiplex PCR; TCRdb has only the in-frame clones, and not every one. The table has 20,000 to 25,000 clones, around 65% seen once. Comments on this clone: Its antigen remains unknown.

The junction had 12 bases not matched to a gene; V was cut back by 8 bases and J by 4 bases. The CDR3 length is 15 residues. Germline CDR1 is SEHNR and CDR2 is FQNEAQ (reference sequence). V usage is TRBV7-9 and J usage is TRBJ2-5; 8 bases align to TRBD2. This TCR was sampled from a woman between 35 and 50 years old with type 1 diabetes. Sample: stem cell memory CD4+ T cells from blood. CDR3 DNA: TGTGCCAGCGTCGACGACGGGAGGGCTGGAGAGACCCAGTACTTC. Its protein is CASVDDGRAGETQYF.